What follows are 14 T cell receptor beta chains derived from one specimen sequenced in a study of cytomegalovirus exposure and HLA in healthy donors. The primer mix had 60 Vbeta and 13 Jbeta primers. Using immunoSEQ multiplex PCR, the repertoire was profiled, and TCRdb retains in-frame clones only, with some absent. The repertoire table contains approximately 140,000 clones. Sequenced material: PBMCs. Every receptor here comes from a woman in her fifties or sixties in good health and CMV-seronegative.

This rearrangement joins TRBV6-4 to TRBJ1-1, with D perhaps TRBD1 (6 bases). The V gene lost 0 bases and the J gene lost 0 bases, with 17 bases spanning the gap. Germline V gene data show CDR1 as MRHNA and CDR2 as SNTAGT. This CDR3 spans 18 amino acids. For the CDR3, the DNA is TGTGCCAGCAGTGACTCGAAGCGACAGGACAAACTGAACACTGAAGCTTTCTTT. It encodes CASSDSKRQDKLNTEAFF.

V gene TRBV10-3 combines with J gene TRBJ1-4; D is uncertain. The CDR3 sequence is 13 residues long. V dropped 6 bases and J dropped 6 bases, with 11 bases sitting between them. Germline loops: CDR1 ENHRY, CDR2 SYGVKD. CDR3 region: CAIRPNQDEKLFF. The DNA of the CDR3 is TGTGCCATCAGGCCAAACCAGGATGAAAAACTGTTTTTT.

The V gene is TRBV7-9, the J gene TRBJ1-4; possible D gene TRBD1, 5 bases. With 2 bases removed from V and 3 bases from J, the gap between germline ends came to 7 bases. The length of the CDR3 is 14 residues. In germline, CDR1 is SEHNR, CDR2 FQNEAQ (reference sequence). DNA of the CDR3: TGTGCCAGCAGCTTATCGACAGCTAATGAAAAACTGTTTTTT. The encoded protein is CASSLSTANEKLFF.

The chain is built from TRBV7-2 and TRBJ2-5; TRBD1 is a possible D gene (6 bases). This CDR3 region has 13 residues. The V gene lost 8 bases and the J gene lost 4 bases, with 14 bases spanning the gap. CDR1 SGHTA and CDR2 FQGNSA come from the germline V gene. CDR3 coding DNA: TGTGCCAGCGCCCCCCGCAGGGGAGAGACCCAGTACTTC. Amino acid sequence: CASAPRRGETQYF.

Written as DNA, the CDR3 is TGTGCCTGGAGTGTAGTCGGGACAGGGGGCTACGAGCAGTACTTC. Its protein product is CAWSVVGTGGYEQYF. The rearrangement uses TRBV30 and TRBJ2-7, with 11 bases that match TRBD1. Germline assignment: CDR1 GTSNPN and CDR2 SVGIG (reference sequence). The CDR3 loop spans 15 amino acids. V shed 0 bases, J shed 3 bases, and the junction held 4 bases outside the gene matches.

This chain joins TRBV5-1 and TRBJ1-2; tentatively, D is TRBD1 (5 bases). Trimming left V 4 bases short and J 0 bases short, with 13 bases between. This CDR3 region has 15 residues. Germline CDR1 SGHRS, CDR2 YFSETQ. The CDR3, as DNA: TGCGCCAGCAGCCCTGGGGGGTTAGCTAACTATGGCTACACCTTC. It encodes CASSPGGLANYGYTF.

This CDR3 reads CASSPGVSSYNEQFF. The CDR3 DNA reads TGTGCCAGCAGCCCGGGGGTCAGCTCCTACAATGAGCAGTTCTTC. The chain uses TRBV7-2 and TRBJ2-1; possibly TRBD2 for D (6 bases). Germline V lookup: CDR1 SGHTA, CDR2 FQGNSA. V lost 5 bases to trimming and J lost 0 bases, with 11 bases between them. The CDR3 has 15 residues.

With regard to this clone: Within the sample, other DNA sequences also encode this same CDR3. V and J are TRBV5-1 and TRBJ2-2; tentatively, D is TRBD1 (6 bases). Germline V gene lookup returns CDR1 SGHRS and CDR2 YFSETQ. The V end lost 4 bases, the J end lost 1 base, and 8 bases lay between the germline ends. The CDR3 totals 14 residues. The DNA for the CDR3 is TGCGCCAGCAGCCCGGGACAGAACACCGGGGAGCTGTTTTTT. Translating gives CASSPGQNTGELFF.

The chain carries TRBV6-6 and TRBJ1-3; D possibly corresponds to TRBD1 (5 bases). The CDR3 extends over 16 amino acids. Germline CDR1 reads MNHNY; CDR2 reads SVGAGI (reference sequence). Trimming left V 2 bases short and J 0 bases short, with 11 bases between. The CDR3 spells CASSYKSGGSGNTIYF. The CDR3 coding sequence is TGTGCCAGCAGTTACAAGTCGGGGGGCTCTGGAAACACCATATATTTT.

Comment on this clone: This sample also contains other DNA sequences that code for the same CDR3. The V gene is TRBV6-5, the J gene TRBJ2-3; 8 positions match TRBD1. V lost 6 bases and J lost 3; bases outside the gene matches: 5. The germline CDR1 and CDR2 sequences are MNHEY and SVGAGI. The CDR3 contains 14 residues. CDR3 DNA sequence: TGTGCCAGCAGCCTCGACAGGGGAACAGATACGCAGTATTTT. Protein product: CASSLDRGTDTQYF.

The V call is TRBV5-1, the J call TRBJ1-1; D may be TRBD1 (6 bases). The CDR3 contains 14 residues. V was trimmed by 2 bases and J by 1 base, leaving 9 bases between them. Germline CDR1 SGHRS, CDR2 YFSETQ. The CDR3 bases are TGCGCCAGCAGCTTTGGACAGCGGAACACTGAAGCTTTCTTT. Amino acid sequence: CASSFGQRNTEAFF.

This chain joins TRBV10-3 and TRBJ1-2, with D hard to call. Trimming cost V 3 bases and J 4 bases, with 18 bases left between them. CDR1 is ENHRY, CDR2 SYGVKD, per germline. The length of the CDR3 is 16 residues. The CDR3 spells CAISDNPAQAGYGYTF. The CDR3 DNA reads as TGTGCCATCAGTGACAATCCAGCTCAGGCCGGCTATGGCTACACCTTC.

The genes are TRBV6-5 and TRBJ2-7, with TRBD1 matching over 9 bases. V lost 2 bases, J lost 0 bases, and 2 bases stayed unmatched. The CDR3 extends over 15 amino acids. Germline V gene data show CDR1 as MNHEY and CDR2 as SVGAGI. CDR3: CASSYQTGGSYEQYF. For the CDR3, the DNA is TGTGCCAGCAGTTACCAGACAGGGGGCTCCTACGAGCAGTACTTC.

Frequency places this clone as medium-sized (0.01 to 0.1%). This chain links TRBV2 with TRBJ1-1, with 8 bases fitting TRBD1. In germline, CDR1 is SNHLY, CDR2 FYNNEI. Trimming took 10 bases from V and 4 from J; bases not matched to a gene: 5. The CDR3 loop spans 12 amino acids. The CDR3 protein is CATQTGGTEAFF. For the CDR3, the DNA is TGTGCCACCCAAACAGGGGGCACTGAAGCTTTCTTT.